This T cell receptor beta chain emerged from a study of T-cell memory formation after mild COVID-19. CDR1 MGHRA and CDR2 YSYEKL come from the germline V gene. CDR3 length equals 15 residues. V was cut by 4 bases and J by 2 bases, with 15 bases left in between. Using its own MiXCR run on the 5' RACE reads, TCRdb lists one record per CDR3 protein. The data contain hundreds of thousands of distinct CDR3 sequences, roughly 26% of them singletons. Sequencing used PBMCs or a T cell subset sorted from them (not recorded which). The chain recombines TRBV4-1 with TRBJ2-7; TRBD2 might be the D (6 bases). This clonotype originated in an adult woman who had mild COVID-19 (a few samples of this study predate the infection). Cell type and time point are not known. The CDR3 spells CASSPGLLRTYEQYF. The CDR3 coding sequence is TGCGCCAGCAGCCCGGGACTCCTACGAACCTACGAGCAGTACTTC.